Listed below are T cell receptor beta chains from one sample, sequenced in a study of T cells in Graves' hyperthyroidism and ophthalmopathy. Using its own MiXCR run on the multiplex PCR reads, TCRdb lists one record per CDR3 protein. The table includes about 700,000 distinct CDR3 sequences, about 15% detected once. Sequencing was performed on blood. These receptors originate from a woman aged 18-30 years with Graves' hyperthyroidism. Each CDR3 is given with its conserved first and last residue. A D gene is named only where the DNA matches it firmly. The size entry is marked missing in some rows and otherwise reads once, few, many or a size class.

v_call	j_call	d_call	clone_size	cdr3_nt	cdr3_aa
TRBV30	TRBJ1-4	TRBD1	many	TGTGCCTGGAGTGTAATGGGACAGGCGAATGAAAAACTGTTTTTT	CAWSVMGQANEKLFF
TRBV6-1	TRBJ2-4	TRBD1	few	TGTGCCAGCATTCTGACAGGGGGGGAAGTTCAGTACTTC	CASILTGGEVQYF
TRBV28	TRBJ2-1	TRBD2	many	TGTGCCAGCAATCCCGGGACTAGCGGGAGCCGTGAGCAGTTCTTC	CASNPGTSGSREQFF
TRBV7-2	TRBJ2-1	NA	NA	TGTGCCAGCAGCTTGGCGGGACGGCTCCTTGGGCAGTTCTTC	CASSLAGRLLGQFF
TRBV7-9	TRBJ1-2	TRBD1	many	TGTGCCAGCAGCCCTAGGGACAGGGGGCTAGAAGGCTACACCTTC	CASSPRDRGLEGYTF
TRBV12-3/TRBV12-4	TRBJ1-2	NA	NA	TGTGCCAGCAGTCCCCTCCCAAACTATGGCTACACCTTC	CASSPLPNYGYTF
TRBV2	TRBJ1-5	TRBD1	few	TGTGCCAGCAGGATACCGGGACAGGAATACAATCAGCCCCAGCATTTT	CASRIPGQEYNQPQHF
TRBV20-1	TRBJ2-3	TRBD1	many	TGCAGTGCTCAAGGACGGGACAGGGGCCCAGATACGCAGTATTTT	CSAQGRDRGPDTQYF
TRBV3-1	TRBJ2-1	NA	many	TGTGCCAGCAGCCAAGGACAGTTCTCCTACAATGAGCAGTTCTTC	CASSQGQFSYNEQFF
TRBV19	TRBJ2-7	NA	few	TGTGCCAGTCGAAGCGGGTTCTCCTACGAGCAGTACTTC	CASRSGFSYEQYF
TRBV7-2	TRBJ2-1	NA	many	TGTGCCAGCAGCCAGGGTATGGGAGGCGTCTACAATGAGCAGTTCTTC	CASSQGMGGVYNEQFF
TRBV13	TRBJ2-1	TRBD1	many	TGTGCCAGCAGCTATTCCCCGGGACAGGGTCTCTACAATGAGCAGTTCTTC	CASSYSPGQGLYNEQFF
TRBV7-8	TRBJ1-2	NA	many	TGTGCCAGCAGCCTAGGCGGGGGAAGGGCCCTCTATGGCTACACCTTC	CASSLGGGRALYGYTF
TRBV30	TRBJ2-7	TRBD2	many	TGTGCCTGGAGTAAGGCTAGCGGGAGGTACGAGCAGTACTTC	CAWSKASGRYEQYF
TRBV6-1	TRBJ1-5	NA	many	TGTGCCAGCTACCATTCAGGGTCCGGCTCGGTTCAGCCCCAGCATTTT	CASYHSGSGSVQPQHF
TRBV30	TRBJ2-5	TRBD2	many	TGTGCCTGGAGTGGCCTCCGCGGACTAGTGGAGACCCAGTACTTC	CAWSGLRGLVETQYF
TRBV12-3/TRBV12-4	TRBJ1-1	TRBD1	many	TGTGCCAGCAGTTTTCAAGGGGGCGGAAGAACTGAAGCTTTCTTT	CASSFQGGGRTEAFF
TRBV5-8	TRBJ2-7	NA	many	TGTGCCAGCAGCTTGGAGCAGGGATATACTCCCAGGGGCGAGCAGTACTTC	CASSLEQGYTPRGEQYF
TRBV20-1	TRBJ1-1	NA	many	TGCAGTGCTAGACCCAGGGTTAGGGCTGAAGCTTTCTTT	CSARPRVRAEAFF
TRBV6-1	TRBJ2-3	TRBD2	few	TGTGCCAGCAGTGATACTAGCGGGTACACAGATACGCAGTATTTT	CASSDTSGYTDTQYF
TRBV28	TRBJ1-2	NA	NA	TGTGCCAGCAGCGGCACAGGGTCCTATGGCTACACCTTC	CASSGTGSYGYTF
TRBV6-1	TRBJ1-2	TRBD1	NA	TGTGCCAGCAGCCGAGGGGGCAGGGTCTATGGCTACACCTTC	CASSRGGRVYGYTF
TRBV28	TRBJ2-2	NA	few	TGTGCCAGCAGTCTCCCGCCGTGGGAAAACGCCGGGGAGCTGTTTTTT	CASSLPPWENAGELFF
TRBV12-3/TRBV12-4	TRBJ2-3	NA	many	TGTGCCAGCAGCCTAACTAGTTCTGTAGATACGCAGTATTTT	CASSLTSSVDTQYF
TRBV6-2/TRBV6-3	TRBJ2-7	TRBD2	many	TGTGCCAGCAGTTCCGGGACTAGCGGGAGAGAGCGCGAGCAGTACTTC	CASSSGTSGREREQYF
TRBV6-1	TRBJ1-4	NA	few	TGTGCCAGCAGTTATGACGCCGGACGGGGGGAAAAACTGTTTTTT	CASSYDAGRGEKLFF
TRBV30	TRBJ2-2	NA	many	TGTGCCTGGAGCCGCGGGTTGACCGGGGAGCTGTTTTTT	CAWSRGLTGELFF
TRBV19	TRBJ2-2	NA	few	TGTGCCAGTAGTATTGCGGGCAGGGCGAACACCGGGGAGCTGTTTTTT	CASSIAGRANTGELFF
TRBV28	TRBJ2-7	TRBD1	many	TGTGCCAGCAGTTTTATGATGGGACAGGGGACCTACGAGCAGTACTTC	CASSFMMGQGTYEQYF
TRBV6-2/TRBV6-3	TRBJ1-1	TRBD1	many	TGTGCCAGCAGGGGACAGAGTTACACTGAAGCTTTCTTT	CASRGQSYTEAFF
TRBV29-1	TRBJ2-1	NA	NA	TGCAGCGTTGAAGATGTACGGGACAACTACAATGAGCAGTTCTTC	CSVEDVRDNYNEQFF
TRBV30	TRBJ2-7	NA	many	TGTGCCTGGAGTCCCAACTACGAGCAGTACTTC	CAWSPNYEQYF
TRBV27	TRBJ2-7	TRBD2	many	TGTGCCAGCAGTGGGACTATACTAGGCTACGAGCAGTACTTC	CASSGTILGYEQYF
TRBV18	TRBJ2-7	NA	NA	TGTGCCAGCTCAAGGGGGGGGGACCCCTCCTACGAGCAGTACTTC	CASSRGGDPSYEQYF
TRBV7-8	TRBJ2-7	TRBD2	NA	TGTGCCAGCAGTTCAACTACCTCCGGGACTAGCGGGAGGGAAAGGTGGTCCAGCGAGCAGTACTTC	CASSSTTSGTSGRERWSSEQYF
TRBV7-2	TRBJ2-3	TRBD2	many	TGTGCCAGCAGCCTGATGACTAGCACGAATACGCAGTATTTT	CASSLMTSTNTQYF
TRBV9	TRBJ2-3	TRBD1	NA	TGTGCCAGCAGCTCCAGGGGGCGCGTAATCACAGATACGCAGTATTTT	CASSSRGRVITDTQYF
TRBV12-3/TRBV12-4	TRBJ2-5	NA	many	TGTGCCAGCAGAAGAACCGTAGGAGGCACCGGGGAAGTTACTGGGGAGACCCAGTACTTC	CASRRTVGGTGEVTGETQYF
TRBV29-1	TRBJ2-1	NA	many	TGCAGCGGGTACGGGACTGCCTACAATGAGCAGTTCTTC	CSGYGTAYNEQFF
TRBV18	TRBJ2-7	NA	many	TGTGCCAGCTCACCACGTGCCGGGACCCGAGGCTACGAGCAGTACTTC	CASSPRAGTRGYEQYF
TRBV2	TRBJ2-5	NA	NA	TGTGCCAGCGGGCGGACAGTAGAGACCCAGTACTTC	CASGRTVETQYF
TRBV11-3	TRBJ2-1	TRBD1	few	TGTGCCAGCAGCTTGAAGGGGGCTCGGTACAATGAGCAGTTCTTC	CASSLKGARYNEQFF
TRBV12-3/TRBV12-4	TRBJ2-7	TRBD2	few	TGTGCCAGCAGTTTAGATGGAGCGGGAAACTCCTACGAGCAGTACTTC	CASSLDGAGNSYEQYF
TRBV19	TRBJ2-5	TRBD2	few	TGTGCCAGTAGTACTACCACTAGCGGGCTGTACCAAGAGACCCAGTACTTC	CASSTTTSGLYQETQYF
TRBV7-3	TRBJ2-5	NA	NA	TGTGCCAGCAGCTCCAAGGCCCCCTGCCAAGAGACCCAGTACTTC	CASSSKAPCQETQYF
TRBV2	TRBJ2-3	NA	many	TGTGCCAGCAGTGACGGCGTCAGCACAGATACGCAGTATTTT	CASSDGVSTDTQYF
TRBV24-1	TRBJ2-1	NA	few	TGTGCCACCAGTGATTTACACAGAGACTCCTACAATGAGCAGTTCTTC	CATSDLHRDSYNEQFF
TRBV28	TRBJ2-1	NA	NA	TGTGCCAGCAGTTTATTAAAATCGGTTGGGAATGAGCAGTTCTTC	CASSLLKSVGNEQFF
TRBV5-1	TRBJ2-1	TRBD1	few	TGCGCCAGCAGCTTGGGGGACAGGGGCAACTACAATGAGCAGTTCTTC	CASSLGDRGNYNEQFF